The sequence of this T cell receptor beta chain was determined in a study of T-cell memory formation after mild COVID-19. The wider study: TCR clusters were largely donor specific.

Study results and caveats: Contracting clones localized mainly to CM and EM when CD4+ and mainly to EMRA when CD8+. Memory sampled before infection contained some responding clones, suggesting cross-reactive memory joined.

Turning to this clonotype: Its antigen remains unidentified.

A 5'RACE reaction primed in the constant segment made cDNA libraries of TCR alpha and TCR beta, and these carried sample barcodes and UMIs. MiXCR was run by TCRdb on the 5' RACE reads, yielding one entry per CDR3 protein. Of approximately 350,000 distinct CDR3 sequences detected, about an eighth appear once; the ten largest clones hold over 20%. CDR3 length: 16 amino acids. V dropped 0 bases and J dropped 5 bases, with 16 bases sitting between them. Germline assignment: CDR1 LGHDT and CDR2 YNNKEL (reference sequence). Sequences were obtained from PBMCs or a T cell subset sorted from them (not recorded which). V gene TRBV3-1 combines with J gene TRBJ2-5; TRBD2 might be the D (5 bases). This TCR was sampled from a young man who had mild COVID-19 (a few samples of this study predate the infection). Cell type and time point are not known. CDR3 nucleotides: TGTGCCAGCAGCCAAGATTGGTCGTCTAGCATGGAGACCCAGTACTTC. It specifies CASSQDWSSSMETQYF.